This TCR beta chain was sequenced in a study of blood T cell repertoires in COVID-19. Followed over time, Seattle patients had been enrolled while infection was active. This CDR3 is built from 10 residues. CDR1 and CDR2 (germline): DFQATT, SNEGSKA (reference sequence). With 6 bases removed from V and 13 bases from J, the gap between germline ends came to 13 bases. Clones were read by immunoSEQ multiplex PCR, and TCRdb kept only the in-frame ones, dropping some. The table includes around 80,000 clones, around 80% detected once. The chain carries TRBV20-1 and TRBJ2-1; perhaps TRBD2 as D (5 bases). The receptor's source is a man aged 45-60 years with COVID-19, enrolled during active disease. Material: peripheral blood. CDR3 nucleotide sequence: TGCAGTGCGCCCCTGGACTTACAGTTCTTC. This codes for CSAPLDLQFF.